This TCR beta chain was captured by sequencing in a study of T cells after yellow fever vaccination. This clonotype turned up a few times. Its specificity is not known. TCRdb reprocessed the 5' RACE reads with MiXCR, giving one entry per CDR3 protein. The data show about 50,000 distinct CDR3 sequences, with roughly 6.9% seen just once and 40% held by the top ten. Deletions cut 4 bases from V and 3 bases from J, with 16 bases between. Per germline, CDR1 SQVTM and CDR2 ANQGSEA. This CDR3 is built from 14 residues. Points from the study as a whole: Most primary-vaccination clones reappeared after the booster (approximately 95% CD4, about 88% CD8).

The sample was CD8+ T cells sorted from PBMCs, taken on the day of the first yellow fever vaccination. The rearrangement uses TRBV29-1 and TRBJ2-7; D is perhaps TRBD1 (5 bases). The source is a young man who received the YFV17D yellow fever vaccine. CDR3 sequence reads: CSVGGMDTYYEQYF. The DNA for the CDR3 is TGCAGCGTTGGGGGAATGGACACCTACTACGAGCAGTACTTC.